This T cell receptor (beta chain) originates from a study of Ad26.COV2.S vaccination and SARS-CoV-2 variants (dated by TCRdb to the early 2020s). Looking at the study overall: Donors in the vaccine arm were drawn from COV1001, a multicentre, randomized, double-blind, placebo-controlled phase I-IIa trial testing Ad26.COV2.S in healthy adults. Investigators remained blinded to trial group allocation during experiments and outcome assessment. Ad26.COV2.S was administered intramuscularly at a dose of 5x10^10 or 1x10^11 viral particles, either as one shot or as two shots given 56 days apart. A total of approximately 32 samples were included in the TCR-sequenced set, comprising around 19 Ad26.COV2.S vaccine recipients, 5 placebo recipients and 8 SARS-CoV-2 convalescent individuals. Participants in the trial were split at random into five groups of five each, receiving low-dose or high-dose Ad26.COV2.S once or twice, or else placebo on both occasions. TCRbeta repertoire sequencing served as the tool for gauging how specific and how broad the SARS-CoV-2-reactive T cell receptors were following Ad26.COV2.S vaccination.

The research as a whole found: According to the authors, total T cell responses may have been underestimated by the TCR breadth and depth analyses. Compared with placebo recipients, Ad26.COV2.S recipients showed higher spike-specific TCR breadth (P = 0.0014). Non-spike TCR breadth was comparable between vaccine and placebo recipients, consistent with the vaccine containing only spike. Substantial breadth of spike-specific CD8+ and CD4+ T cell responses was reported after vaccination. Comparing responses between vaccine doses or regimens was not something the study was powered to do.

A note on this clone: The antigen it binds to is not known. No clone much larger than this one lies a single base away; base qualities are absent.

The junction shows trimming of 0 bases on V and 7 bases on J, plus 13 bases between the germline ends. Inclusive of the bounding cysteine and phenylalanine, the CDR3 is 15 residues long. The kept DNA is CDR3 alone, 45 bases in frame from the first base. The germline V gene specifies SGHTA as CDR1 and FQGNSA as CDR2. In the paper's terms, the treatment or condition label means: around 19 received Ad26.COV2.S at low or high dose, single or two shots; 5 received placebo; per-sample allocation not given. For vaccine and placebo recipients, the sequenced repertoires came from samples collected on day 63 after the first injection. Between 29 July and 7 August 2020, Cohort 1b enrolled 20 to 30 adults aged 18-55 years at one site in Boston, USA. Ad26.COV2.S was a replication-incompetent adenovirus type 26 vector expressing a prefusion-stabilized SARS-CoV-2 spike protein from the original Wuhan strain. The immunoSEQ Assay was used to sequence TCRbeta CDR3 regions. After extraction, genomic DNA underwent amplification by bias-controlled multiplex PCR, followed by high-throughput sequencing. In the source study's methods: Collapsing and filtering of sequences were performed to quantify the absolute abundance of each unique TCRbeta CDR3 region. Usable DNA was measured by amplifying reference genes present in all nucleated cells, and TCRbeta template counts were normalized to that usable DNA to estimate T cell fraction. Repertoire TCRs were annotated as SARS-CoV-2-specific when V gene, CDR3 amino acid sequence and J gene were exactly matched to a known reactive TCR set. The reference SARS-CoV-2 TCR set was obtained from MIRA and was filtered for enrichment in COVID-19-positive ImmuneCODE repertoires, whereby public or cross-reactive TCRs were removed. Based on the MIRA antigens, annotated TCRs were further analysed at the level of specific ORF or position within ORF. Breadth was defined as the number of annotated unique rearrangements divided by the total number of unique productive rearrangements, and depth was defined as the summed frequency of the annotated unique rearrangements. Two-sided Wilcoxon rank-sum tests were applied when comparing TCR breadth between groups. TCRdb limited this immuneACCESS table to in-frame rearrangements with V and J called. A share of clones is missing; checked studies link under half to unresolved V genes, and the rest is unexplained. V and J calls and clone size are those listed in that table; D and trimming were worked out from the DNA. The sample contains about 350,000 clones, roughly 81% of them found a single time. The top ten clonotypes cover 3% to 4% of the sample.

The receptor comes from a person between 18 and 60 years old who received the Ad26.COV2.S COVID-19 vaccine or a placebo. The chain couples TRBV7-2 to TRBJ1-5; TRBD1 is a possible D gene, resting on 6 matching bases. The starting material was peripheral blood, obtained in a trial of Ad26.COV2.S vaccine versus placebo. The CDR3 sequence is CASSLAQGPGQPQHF. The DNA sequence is TGTGCCAGCAGCTTAGCGCAGGGGCCGGGGCAGCCCCAGCATTTT.